This T cell receptor (beta chain) was captured by sequencing in a study of identical twins. cDNA carried unique molecular identifiers, and a universal primer site was added by template switching. TCRdb independently ran MiXCR on the 5' RACE reads; one entry per CDR3 protein. There are a few hundred thousand distinct CDR3 sequences in the sample; 12% occur only once, and under 4.5% lies in the top ten. CDR1 is MNHEY, CDR2 SMNVEV, per germline (reference sequence). This CDR3 has 13 residues. J lost 3 bases, V lost 4 bases, and 3 bases had no gene match. This same sample was also taken into another study, of yellow fever vaccine responses in identical twins. That publication notes: The authors reported partly convergent, partly personalized vaccine responses in identical twins.

Source material: memory (CD45RO+) T cells sorted from blood. V and J are TRBV27 and TRBJ2-7, with 7 bases lining up with TRBD1. The receptor's source is a young woman in good health. The CDR3 coding sequence is TGTGCCAGCAGTTCTGACAGGGACTACGAGCAGTACTTC. Translated: CASSSDRDYEQYF.